What follows describes a single T cell receptor (beta chain). This clone was counted ten times or more. Its antigen is currently not known. Base quality data are lacking; no much larger clone is found one base away. These data belong to a study of blood T cell repertoires in COVID-19 (dated by TCRdb to 2020 to 2021). As for the study more broadly: Samples from collaborators originated in the United States, Italy and Spain and spanned both the acute and convalescent phases of COVID-19. The prospective study material was composed of cDNA or gDNA derived from T cells, B-cell-depleted T cells, or PBMCs. The dataset comprised deeply sampled blood TCRbeta repertoires from subjects exposed to, actively infected with, or recovered from COVID-19. The repertoires were released in a freely available public database meant as a resource for research on the immune response to SARS-CoV-2. Samples came from the ongoing ImmuneRACE study (first 160 participants) plus 1,254 subjects from 6 global collaborators. Nearly every sample came with metadata listing a de-identified subject ID, COVID-19 status, age in years and sex. Where available, HLA class I and class II types were taken from metadata supplied by the sample provider and were not determined by assay-based typing.

Overall results and qualifications from the work: How much clinical and demographic metadata was included differed by source and by participant, and the metadata was provided uncurated.

In the prospective study, participants were about 18 to 100 years old, resided in 24 geographic areas of the United States, and were enrolled through a virtual design. In the prospective study, participants were assigned to cohorts based on the clinical history participants reported in a screening survey and a study questionnaire. For ImmuneRACE Cohort 3, a participant was defined as recovered based on two consecutive negative NP/OP PCR tests, clearance by a healthcare professional, or resolution of symptoms. In the prospective study, mobile phlebotomists collected whole blood, serum and a nasopharyngeal or oropharyngeal swab from each participant. Participants in the prospective study had the option to provide additional blood draws and questionnaires over a roughly two-month period. Blood samples from the prospective study were shipped frozen or at room temperature prior to DNA extraction. The immunoSEQ Assay, a bias-controlled multiplex PCR, was used to amplify TCRbeta CDR3 regions from genomic DNA. The study's processing was this. Nucleated cell counts per sample were estimated from amplification of reference gene primers within the assay. Sequence reads were collapsed and filtered to measure the absolute abundance of every unique TCRbeta CDR3 rearrangement. Productive Simpson clonality was computed per sample as the square root of Simpson's diversity index over productive rearrangements. Drawn from immuneACCESS, this table holds only the in-frame rearrangements with V and J called that TCRdb kept. Clones are partly lost; checked studies trace under half to an unresolved V gene and leave the rest unexplained. The V and J calls and the clone size are those of that table, but D and trimming were determined from the DNA. Present in this sample are some 140,000 clones, 70% to 85% of which were seen just once. The top ten clonotypes cover roughly 9.2% of the sample.

The germline V gene encodes CDR1 MNHEY and CDR2 SVGAGI. V gives up 1 base and J gives up 4 bases, and the segment between their germline ends measures 9 bases. Measured from the cysteine to the phenylalanine, the CDR3 is 14 residues long. Only the CDR3 region is kept as DNA, spanning 42 bases read in frame from base 1. The chain employs TRBV6-5 and TRBJ2-3; the best D guess is TRBD2, with 5 bases matching. This clonotype originated in a man aged 50 or older who had recovered from COVID-19. The material sequenced was PBMCs or T cells enriched from blood (not recorded which). The CDR3 amino acid sequence is: CASSYYQRSDTQYF. The DNA sequence follows: TGTGCCAGCAGTTACTACCAGCGGTCAGATACGCAGTATTTT.